This entry lists 3 T cell receptor beta chains sequenced from one sample in a study of cytomegalovirus exposure and HLA in healthy donors. Sequencing was performed with immunoSEQ multiplex PCR; in TCRdb, only in-frame clones are kept and a portion is missing. The sample has 70,000 to 75,000 clones; about 94% are singletons. Sequences were obtained from PBMCs. The origin of the receptors is a woman between 18 and 29 years old in good health and CMV-seronegative.

V gene TRBV5-6 combines with J gene TRBJ2-1, with 8 nucleotides matching TRBD1. Per the germline V gene, CDR1 is SGHDT and CDR2 is YYEEEE. The length of the CDR3 is 16 residues. The V segment lost 5 bases and the J segment 0 bases; nucleotides outside the gene matches: 7. The CDR3 loop reads CASSRRTGSSYNEQFF. Here the CDR3 DNA reads TGTGCCAGCAGTCGCCGGACAGGGAGCTCCTACAATGAGCAGTTCTTC.

This chain links TRBV7-9 with TRBJ2-7; TRBD1 aligns across 7 bases. V dropped 1 base and J dropped 5; count of bases not matched to a gene: 8. The CDR3 totals 15 residues. The V gene's germline CDR1 is SEHNR and CDR2 FQNEAQ (reference sequence). The CDR3 is CASSLEPTGRHEQYF. As DNA, the CDR3 is TGTGCCAGCAGCTTAGAACCGACAGGGAGACACGAGCAGTACTTC.

The chain has TRBV7-2 and TRBJ2-7; 9 bases align to TRBD2. Germline V lookup: CDR1 SGHTA, CDR2 FQGNSA. Losses at the gene ends were 2 bases for V and 4 bases for J; bases not matched to a gene: 3. The CDR3 is 14 residues long. The CDR3 here is CASSLTSGSYEQYF. The CDR3 region has the DNA TGTGCCAGCAGCTTAACTAGCGGGTCTTACGAGCAGTACTTC. Drawing the rest from reference TRBV7-2 and TRBJ2-7, the complete variable domain is GAGVSQSPSNKVTEKGKDVELRCDPISGHTALYWYRQSLGQGLEFLIYFQGNSAPDKSGLPSDRFSAERTGGSVSTLTIQRTQQEDSAVYLCASSLTSGSYEQYFGPGTRLTVT.